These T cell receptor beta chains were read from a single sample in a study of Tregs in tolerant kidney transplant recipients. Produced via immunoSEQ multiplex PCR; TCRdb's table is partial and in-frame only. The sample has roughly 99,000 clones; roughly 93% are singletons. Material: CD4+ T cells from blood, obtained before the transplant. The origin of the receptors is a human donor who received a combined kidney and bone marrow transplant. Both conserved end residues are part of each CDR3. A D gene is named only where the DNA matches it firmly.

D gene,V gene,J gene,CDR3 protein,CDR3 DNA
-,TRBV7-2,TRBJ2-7,CASSLGSEYEQYF,TGTGCCAGCAGCTTAGGCTCGGAGTACGAGCAGTACTTC
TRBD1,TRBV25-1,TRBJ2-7,CASSESGTGDYEQYF,TGTGCCAGCAGTGAATCAGGGACAGGAGACTACGAGCAGTACTTC
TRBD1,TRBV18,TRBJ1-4,CASSPRTGAEGEKLFF,TGTGCCAGCTCACCCAGGACAGGTGCTGAAGGTGAAAAACTGTTTTTT
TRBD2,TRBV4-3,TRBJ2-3,CASSQGIIGLAGGDTQYF,TGCGCCAGCAGCCAAGGGATCATAGGACTAGCGGGGGGGGATACGCAGTATTTT
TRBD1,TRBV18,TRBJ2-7,CASSPPGQGRYEQYF,TGTGCCAGCTCACCCCCGGGACAGGGGCGGTACGAGCAGTACTTC
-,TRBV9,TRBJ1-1,CASSTTGGTEAFF,TGTGCCAGCAGCACCACCGGGGGCACTGAAGCTTTCTTT
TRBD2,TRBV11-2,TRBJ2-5,CASSGDGLAGETQYF,TGTGCCAGCTCGGGGGACGGCCTAGCGGGAGAGACCCAGTACTTC
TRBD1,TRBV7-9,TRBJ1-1,CASSQGTGGTEAFF,TGTGCCAGCAGCCAAGGGACAGGGGGCACTGAAGCTTTCTTT
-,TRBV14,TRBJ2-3,CASSLPGRATDTQYF,TGTGCCAGCAGCCTACCGGGCAGGGCCACAGATACGCAGTATTTT
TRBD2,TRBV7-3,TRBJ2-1,CASRRTSVDNEQFF,TGTGCCAGCAGGAGGACTAGCGTGGACAATGAGCAGTTCTTC
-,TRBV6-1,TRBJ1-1,CASSAQGNVNTEAFF,TGTGCCAGCAGTGCACAGGGTAACGTGAACACTGAAGCTTTCTTT
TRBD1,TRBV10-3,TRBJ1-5,CAIRNGTGRQPQHF,TGTGCCATCAGGAACGGGACAGGGAGGCAGCCCCAGCATTTT
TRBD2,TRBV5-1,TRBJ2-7,CASSLGLAGTSEQYF,TGCGCCAGCAGCTTGGGACTAGCGGGGACCTCCGAGCAGTACTTC
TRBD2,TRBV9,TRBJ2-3,CASSALAGGLTDTQYF,TGTGCCAGCAGCGCACTAGCGGGGGGACTCACAGATACGCAGTATTTT
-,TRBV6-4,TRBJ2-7,CASSGSVEQYF,TGTGCCAGCAGTGGCTCCGTAGAGCAGTACTTC
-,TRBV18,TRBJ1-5,CASSPTLGLDQPQHF,TGTGCCAGCTCACCGACCTTGGGGCTCGATCAGCCCCAGCATTTT
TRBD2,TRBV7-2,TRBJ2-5,CASSFGGKQETQYF,TGTGCCAGCAGCTTCGGGGGGAAACAAGAGACCCAGTACTTC